Shown below are 2 T cell receptor beta chains from a single sample sequenced in a study of blood T cell repertoires in COVID-19. Method: immunoSEQ multiplex PCR; TCRdb's copy keeps in-frame clones and lacks some. Here the sample spans 60,000 or so clones, around 87% being singletons. What was sequenced was peripheral blood. These receptors all stem from a man between 60 and 75 years old with active or convalescent COVID-19.

The chain uses TRBV3-1 (or the pseudogene TRBV3-2) and TRBJ1-5; D ambiguous. The V gene lost 3 bases and the J gene lost 4 bases, with 4 bases spanning the gap. The CDR3 has 12 amino acids. Germline values: CDR1 LGHDT, CDR2 YNNKEL (reference sequence). CDR3 coding DNA: TGTGCCAGCAGCCATCTTAATCAGCCCCAGCATTTT. This codes for CASSHLNQPQHF.

The rearrangement uses TRBV27 and TRBJ2-6; possibly TRBD1 for D (6 bases). V lost 6 bases to trimming and J lost 5 bases, with 11 bases between them. The CDR3 totals 14 residues. Looked up from germline, CDR1 is MNHEY and CDR2 is SMNVEV (reference sequence). The chain's CDR3 is CASSQGSRANVLTF. The CDR3 coding sequence is TGTGCCAGCAGCCAGGGGAGTAGGGCCAACGTCCTGACTTTC.